The text below deals with one TCR beta chain. Relative to its sample, this clone is medium-sized (0.01 to 0.1%). Its antigen specificity is not known. Base qualities are not at hand, and no much larger clone is one base apart. This entry is derived from a study of metastatic and nonmetastatic thyroid tumors (dated by TCRdb to the early 2020s). Regarding the study in general: The researchers compared repertoires between peripheral blood samples and tumor or nodule tissue samples from patients with malignant or benign thyroid disease.

Overall results and qualifications from the work: TCR beta diversity was reported as significantly higher in malignant tumors than in benign nodules, in both blood and tumor samples.

None of the patients had been given any treatment before thyroid surgery. Using T-cell receptor beta sequencing, the study looked back at clinical samples from patients collected from the early 2010s to the late 2010s. Library construction relied on PCR. Reads for this sample came from an Illumina HiSeq 4000. High-throughput sequencing was used to profile the TCR beta-chain CDR3 region of every patient. The study's processing was this. A classifier to discriminate distant-metastatic papillary thyroid cancer patients was built from CDR3 differences across clinicopathological groups. The Shannon index was used to assess repertoire diversity, and the Morisita-Horn index was used to assess tumor-blood repertoire similarity. TCRdb reprocessing: public reads trimmed at Q25 with fastp, clones called with MiXCR, in-frame beta chains kept. These V and J calls rely on TCRdb rather than the paper's analysis. The sample contains 35,000 to 45,000 clones, over 10% of them found a single time. Clones ranked in the top ten supply roughly 9% of the sample.

As encoded in the germline V gene, CDR1 is MNHNS while CDR2 is SASEGT. From the cysteine through the phenylalanine, the CDR3 covers 15 amino acids. The sequence is cut down to CDR3 DNA, 45 bases in frame from base 1. V loses 8 bases of germline sequence and J loses 8 bases, and the interval between the two ends is 24 bases. The origin of this receptor is a male donor with papillary thyroid cancer or a benign thyroid nodule (not recorded which). Some clones in this sample may be carry-over from other donors' samples. Specimen: blood. The chain couples TRBV6-1 to TRBJ1-2; the best D guess is TRBD1, with 5 bases matching. The DNA reads as follows: TGTGCCAGCGTTTCGGAGGGGCTAGTCGAAAGGGGCTACACCTTC. Its coded protein is CASVSEGLVERGYTF.